This paragraph covers one T cell receptor beta chain sequence. V lost 1 base and J 4 bases, leaving 10 bases between the germline ends. This CDR3 comprises 14 residues. Germline V gives CDR1 SEHNR, CDR2 FQNEAQ (reference sequence). As processed by the authors: Amplification of reference gene primers was used by the study to estimate nucleated cell counts. TCRdb's table, derived via immunoSEQ multiplex PCR, lists solely in-frame clones and lacks some. Clone size and V and J calls were adopted from that table, with D and trimming inferred from the DNA. The data hold about half a million clones, with roughly 88% observed a single time. This sample is part of a study of blood T cell repertoires in COVID-19. Study-level information: There were acute and convalescent COVID-19 samples, and they came from the United States, Italy and Spain. In each case, the material was cDNA or gDNA derived from T cells, B-cell-depleted T cells, or PBMCs.

Input material: peripheral blood. The clonotype comes from a human donor in a cohort sampled during active COVID-19. The chain employs TRBV7-9 and TRBJ2-5; tentatively, D is TRBD2 (6 bases). CDR3 nucleotide sequence: TGTGCCAGCAGCTTAGGGTTCGGGGGAGAGACCCAGTACTTC. It encodes CASSLGFGGETQYF. The variable domain in full, completed from reference TRBV7-9 and TRBJ2-5, reads DTGVSQNPRHKITKRGQNVTFRCDPISEHNRLYWYRQTLGQGPEFLTYFQNEAQLEKSRLLSDRFSAERPKGSFSTLEIQRTEQGDSAMYLCASSLGFGGETQYFGPGTRLLVL.